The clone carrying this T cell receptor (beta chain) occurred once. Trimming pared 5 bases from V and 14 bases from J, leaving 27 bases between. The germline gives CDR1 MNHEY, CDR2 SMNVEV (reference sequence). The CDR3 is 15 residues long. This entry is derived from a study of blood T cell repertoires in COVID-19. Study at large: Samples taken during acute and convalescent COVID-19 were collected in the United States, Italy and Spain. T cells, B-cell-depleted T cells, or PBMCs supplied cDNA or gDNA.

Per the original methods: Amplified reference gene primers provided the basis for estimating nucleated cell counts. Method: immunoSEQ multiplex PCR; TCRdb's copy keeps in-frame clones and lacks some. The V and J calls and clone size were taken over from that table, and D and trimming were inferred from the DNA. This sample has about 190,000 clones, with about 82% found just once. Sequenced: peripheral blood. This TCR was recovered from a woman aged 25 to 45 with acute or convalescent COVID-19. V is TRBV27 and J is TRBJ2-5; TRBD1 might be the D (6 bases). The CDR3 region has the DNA TGTGCCAGCAGTCAAGACCTCGCCGCGCCGGGACAACTTTACTTC. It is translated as CASSQDLAAPGQLYF.